This T cell receptor (beta chain) was sequenced for a study of blood T cell repertoires in COVID-19 (dated by TCRdb to about 2020). Broadly, across the study: The collaborator samples originated in the United States, Italy and Spain and spanned the acute and convalescent phases of COVID-19. The sample metadata nearly always contained a de-identified subject ID, COVID-19 status, age in years and sex. The repertoires were made available in a free public database intended to serve as a resource for research on the immune response to SARS-CoV-2. The prospective study material was composed of cDNA or gDNA derived from T cells, B-cell-depleted T cells, or PBMCs. Where available, HLA class I and class II types were taken from metadata supplied by the sample provider and were not determined by assay-based typing. Deeply sampled blood TCRbeta repertoires from subjects exposed to, actively infected with, or recovered from COVID-19 were included in the dataset. Samples came from the ongoing ImmuneRACE study (first 160 participants) plus 1,254 subjects from 6 global collaborators. What the work shows at the level of the full study, not this receptor alone: How much clinical and demographic metadata was included differed by source and by participant, and the metadata was provided uncurated.

Concerning this clone: This receptor's antigen is unknown. No per-base quality is available; no much larger clone lies one base away.

Including cysteine and phenylalanine, the CDR3 has 15 amino acids. Of the read, only the CDR3 DNA is kept; its 45 bases are in frame from base 1. CDR1 and CDR2 are read off the germline V gene (reference sequence) as SGHNT and YYREEE. V is shortened by 2 bases, J by 0 bases, and the region joining them spans 6 bases. Collaborating institutions collected whole blood in K2EDTA tubes following their own protocols. For TCRbeta analysis, collaborators shipped samples as frozen whole blood, isolated PBMCs, or DNA extracted from either of those sample types. The immunoSEQ Assay, a bias-controlled multiplex PCR, was used to amplify TCRbeta CDR3 regions from genomic DNA. The authors' analysis ran thus. Within the assay, amplification of reference gene primers was used to estimate how many nucleated cells each sample contained. Sequence reads were collapsed and filtered to measure the absolute abundance of every unique TCRbeta CDR3 rearrangement. For each sample, productive Simpson clonality was calculated by taking the square root of Simpson's diversity index across productive rearrangements. TCRdb re-hosts the immuneACCESS table, in-frame sequences only. Its copies lack some clones; in the studies checked, an unresolved V gene accounts for under half of them, and the cause for the rest is not known. The V and J calls and clone size come from that table; D and trimming were worked out from the DNA. The table for this sample lists about 93,000 clones; roughly 85% of them were counted only once. The top ten clones comprise roughly 15% of the sample.

Input material: peripheral blood. The clonotype comes from a human donor in a cohort sampled during active COVID-19. The chain was built from TRBV5-4 and TRBJ1-6, with the identity of the D gene unclear. The sequenced DNA: TGTGCCAGCAGCTTACAGAGCTCCTATAATTCACCCCTCCACTTT. The translation is CASSLQSSYNSPLHF.